One sample yielded the 16 T cell receptor beta chains listed below, sequenced in a study of T cells in Graves' hyperthyroidism and ophthalmopathy. The source material, RNA transcripts, was used to amplify TCR beta CDR3 regions. The TCR CDR3 was amplified in a first-round RT-PCR using the HTBI primer set. TCRdb redid the calling of the multiplex PCR reads with MiXCR, one entry per CDR3 protein. The repertoire consists of hundreds of thousands of distinct CDR3 sequences, with roughly 14% occurring once and the leading ten covering roughly 25%. Material for sequencing was blood. Receptors originate from a woman in her twenties or thirties with Graves' hyperthyroidism.

This clonotype was recorded at least ten times. The gene calls are TRBV11-2 and TRBJ2-5, with a tentative D call TRBD2 (5 bases). Germline-derived CDR1 and CDR2 are SGHAT and FQNNGV. V gave up 3 bases and J gave up 7 bases, with 15 bases separating them. CDR3 length: 14 amino acids. CDR3 amino acids: CASSLRALEGTQYF. The DNA for the CDR3 is TGTGCCAGCAGCTTGCGGGCCCTCGAAGGGACCCAGTACTTC.

The chain combines TRBV2 with TRBJ1-2, with D perhaps TRBD1 (5 bases). Germline CDR1 SNHLY, CDR2 FYNNEI. The CDR3 has 12 amino acids. The germline V and J ends were trimmed by 5 bases and 5 bases, with 9 bases remaining between them. The chain's CDR3 is CASSTTVYGYTF. CDR3 nucleotides: TGTGCCAGCAGTACGACAGTTTATGGCTACACCTTC.

This clonotype appeared many times. This chain links TRBV11-1 with TRBJ2-1; D gene uncertain. Between the trimmed V and J ends, which lost 1 base and 0 bases, there was a span of 10 bases. Germline values: CDR1 SGHAT, CDR2 FQDESV (reference sequence). The CDR3 length is 16 residues. This chain's CDR3 is CASSLVRTRSYNEQFF. The CDR3 coding sequence is TGTGCCAGCAGCTTAGTCCGGACCCGCTCCTACAATGAGCAGTTCTTC.

This clonotype has only a few counts. The rearrangement joins TRBV5-6 to TRBJ1-5; 7 bases align to TRBD1. Germline CDR1 reads SGHDT; CDR2 reads YYEEEE. The CDR3 has 16 residues. V lost 3 bases to trimming and J lost 6 bases; unmatched junction nucleotides: 12. CDR3 region: CASSSSSRGLAQPQHF. Written as DNA, the CDR3 is TGTGCCAGCAGCTCCTCGTCGAGGGGGCTGGCTCAGCCCCAGCATTTT.

This clonotype came up many times. The rearrangement links TRBV27 to TRBJ2-1, with 11 nucleotides matching TRBD2. Germline CDR1 MNHEY, CDR2 SMNVEV (reference sequence). The V and J ends lost 4 bases and 0 bases, in that order; junction bases with no gene match: 11. The CDR3 runs to 19 residues. CDR3 nucleotides: TGTGCCAGCAGTTATCTAGCGGGAGGCCCGAACCTCTCCTACAATGAGCAGTTCTTC. This sequence encodes CASSYLAGGPNLSYNEQFF.

This clonotype was observed a few times. The genes are TRBV12-3 or TRBV12-4 and TRBJ2-1; the D gene is possibly TRBD2 (5 bases). Trimming removed 3 bases at V and 1 base at J, with 16 bases between. The length of the CDR3 is 17 residues. The CDR3 region has the DNA TGTGCCAGCAGTTTGGAGAGACATTCGGGGTCCTACAATGAGCAGTTCTTC. Its translation: CASSLERHSGSYNEQFF.

This clonotype was counted at least ten times. The rearrangement links TRBV6-5 to TRBJ1-1, with D possibly TRBD1 on 6 matching bases. The CDR3 is 13 amino acids. V lost 2 bases and J 8 bases, leaving 12 bases between the germline ends. Germline V lookup: CDR1 MNHEY, CDR2 SVGAGI. In nucleotides, the CDR3 is TGTGCCAGCAGTTACCCCGGACAGACAGAAGCTTTCTTT. Encoded protein: CASSYPGQTEAFF.

V is TRBV2 and J is TRBJ1-5, with 10 nucleotides matching TRBD1. The CDR3 is 16 residues long. CDR1 and CDR2 from the germline V gene are SNHLY and FYNNEI. V shed 3 bases, J shed 11 bases, and the junction held 13 bases outside the gene matches. The DNA for the CDR3 is TGTGCCAGCAGTGACCCCGCCGGGACAGGGGTGGAGACCCAGCATTTT. Amino acid sequence: CASSDPAGTGVETQHF.

There are a few counts of this clonotype. The rearrangement uses TRBV6-1 and TRBJ1-5; D is unclear. The germline V gene encodes CDR1 MNHNS and CDR2 SASEGT. V lost 6 bases and J 0 bases, leaving 9 bases between the germline ends. This CDR3 contains 14 residues. CDR3 sequence (DNA): TGTGCCAGCAGGGCCGATTTTAGCAATCAGCCCCAGCATTTT. Translation: CASRADFSNQPQHF.

The J gene is TRBJ2-7, the V gene TRBV6-2 or TRBV6-3; 8 bases match TRBD2. There are 12 residues in the CDR3. V trimming: 7 bases; J trimming: 7 bases; junction bases outside the gene matches: 6. Germline V gene lookup returns CDR1 MNHEY and CDR2 SVGEGT. The CDR3 loop is CASTGGWEEQYF. Here the CDR3 DNA reads TGTGCCAGCACGGGAGGGTGGGAGGAGCAGTACTTC.

Comment on this clonotype: It may be a read error: a sequence one base away is much more abundant. This chain connects TRBV11-2 to TRBJ1-4; 8 positions match TRBD1. The CDR3 length is 18 residues. Germline CDR1 reads SGHAT; CDR2 reads FQNNGV. Losses at the gene ends were 1 base for V and 5 bases for J; bases not matched to a gene: 12. The CDR3 nucleotides read TGTGCCAGCAGCTTAGGTCTGACGGTGACAGGGGTAAATGAAAAACTGTTTTTT. It specifies CASSLGLTVTGVNEKLFF.

The V call is TRBV30, the J call TRBJ2-7, with D uncertain. The CDR3 contains 12 residues. In germline, CDR1 is GTSNPN, CDR2 SVGIG (reference sequence). V was trimmed by 5 bases and J by 3 bases, leaving 11 bases between them. This CDR3 is CAWAPRHYEQYF. The CDR3 nucleotides are TGTGCCTGGGCTCCTAGGCACTACGAGCAGTACTTC.

This clonotype was seen a handful of times. The chain joins TRBV20-1 to TRBJ2-1, with 9 bases matching TRBD2. The CDR3 runs 15 residues. V dropped 1 base and J dropped 4; count of bases not matched to a gene: 5. The germline V gene has CDR1 DFQATT and CDR2 SNEGSKA (reference sequence). The CDR3 DNA sequence: TGCAGTGCTAGAGTAGCGGGAGCTACTTACAATGAGCAGTTCTTC. Its protein is CSARVAGATYNEQFF.

This clonotype was recorded at least ten times. The V gene is TRBV12-3 or TRBV12-4, the J gene TRBJ2-3; 9 nucleotides line up with TRBD2. CDR3 length: 14 residues. The trim removed 6 bases at V and 2 bases at J, leaving 3 bases unmatched. The CDR3 region has the DNA TGTGCCAGCAGGACTAGCGGATTCACAGATACGCAGTATTTT. The encoded protein is CASRTSGFTDTQYF.

V usage is TRBV6-2 or TRBV6-3 and J usage is TRBJ2-3; 13 bases are shared with TRBD2. The length of the CDR3 is 16 residues. The germline CDR1 and CDR2 sequences are MNHEY and SVGEGT. V lost 6 bases and J lost 2; bases outside the gene matches: 5. CDR3 DNA: TGTGCCAGCAGCCCCGGGACTAGCGGGATCACAGATACGCAGTATTTT. Residues: CASSPGTSGITDTQYF.

This clonotype was observed many times. The chain recombines TRBV18 with TRBJ2-7; possible D gene TRBD1, 5 bases. Germline CDR1 and CDR2: KGHSH and LQKENI. This CDR3 is 12 amino acids long. V gave up 3 bases and J gave up 5 bases, with 8 bases separating them. CDR3 protein: CASSPQQDEQYF. As DNA, the CDR3 is TGTGCCAGCTCACCTCAACAGGACGAGCAGTACTTC.